This section outlines one T cell receptor beta chain sequence together with its context. Its antigen is undetermined. The data belong to a study of T cell responses to AZD1222 COVID-19 vaccine. General study results and limits: In the spike-specific TCR repertoire, nearly half reportedly target unmutated variant regions. Clonal diversity may have been underestimated in mostly white British donors. Baseline seropositivity characterized only a handful of AZD1222 recipients. Vaccine-associated CD4 TCRs ranged over spike, dominating at 160-218 and 743-854.

Produced via immunoSEQ multiplex PCR; TCRdb's table is partial and in-frame only. The repertoire has some 130,000 clones, 91% of them found once; the top ten carry approximately 2.1%. Trimming cost V 2 bases and J 5 bases; bases outside gene matches: 9. This CDR3 spans 16 amino acids. In germline, CDR1 is LNHNV, CDR2 YYDKDF (reference sequence). The source is an adult who received the AZD1222 COVID-19 vaccine. The chain couples TRBV15 to TRBJ1-1; 9 bases are a match to TRBD1. Sequencing used peripheral blood, obtained 28 days after the second AZD1222 dose. Written as DNA, the CDR3 is TGTGCCACCAGCAGAAGGGACAGGGCTCTATCAACTGAAGCTTTCTTT. It translates to CATSRRDRALSTEAFF.